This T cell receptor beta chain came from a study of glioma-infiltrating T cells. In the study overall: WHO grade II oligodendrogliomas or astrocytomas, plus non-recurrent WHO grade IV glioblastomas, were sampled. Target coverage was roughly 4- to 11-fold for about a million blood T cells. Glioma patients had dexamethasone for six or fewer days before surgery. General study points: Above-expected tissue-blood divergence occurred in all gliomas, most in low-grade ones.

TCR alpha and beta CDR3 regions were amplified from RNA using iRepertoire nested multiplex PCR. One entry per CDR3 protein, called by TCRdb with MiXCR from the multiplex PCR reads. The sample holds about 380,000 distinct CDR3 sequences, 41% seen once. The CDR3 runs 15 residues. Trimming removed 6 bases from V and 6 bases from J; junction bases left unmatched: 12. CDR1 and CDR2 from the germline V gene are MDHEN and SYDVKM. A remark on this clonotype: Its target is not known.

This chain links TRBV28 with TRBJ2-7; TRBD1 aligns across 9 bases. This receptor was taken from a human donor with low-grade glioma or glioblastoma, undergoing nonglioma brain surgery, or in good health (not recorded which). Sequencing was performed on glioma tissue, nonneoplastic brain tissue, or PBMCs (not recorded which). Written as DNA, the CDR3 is TGTGCCAGCAGCGTACCCCGGGACAGGGTTGGCGAGCAGTACTTC. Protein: CASSVPRDRVGEQYF.